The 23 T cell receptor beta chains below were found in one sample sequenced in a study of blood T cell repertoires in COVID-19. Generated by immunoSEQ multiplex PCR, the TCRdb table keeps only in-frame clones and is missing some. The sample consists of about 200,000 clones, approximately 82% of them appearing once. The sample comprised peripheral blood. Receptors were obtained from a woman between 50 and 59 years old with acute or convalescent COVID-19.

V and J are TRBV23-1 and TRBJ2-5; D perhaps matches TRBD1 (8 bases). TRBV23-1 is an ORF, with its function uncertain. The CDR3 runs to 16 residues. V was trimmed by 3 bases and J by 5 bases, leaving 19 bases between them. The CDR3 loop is CASSHPGQGGKETQYF. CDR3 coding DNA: TGCGCCAGCAGTCACCCAGGACAGGGAGGGAAGGAGACCCAGTACTTC.

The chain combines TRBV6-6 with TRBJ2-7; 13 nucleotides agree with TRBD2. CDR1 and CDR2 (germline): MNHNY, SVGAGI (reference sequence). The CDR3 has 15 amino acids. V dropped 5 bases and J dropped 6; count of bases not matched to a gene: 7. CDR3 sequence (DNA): TGTGCCAGCAGTCGGCTACTAGCGGGAGGGAGCGAGCAGTACTTC. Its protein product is CASSRLLAGGSEQYF.

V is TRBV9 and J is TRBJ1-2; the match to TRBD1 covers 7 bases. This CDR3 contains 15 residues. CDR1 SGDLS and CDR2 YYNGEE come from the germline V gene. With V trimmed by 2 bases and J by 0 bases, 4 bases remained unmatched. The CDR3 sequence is CASSVDRDPNYGYTF. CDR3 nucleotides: TGTGCCAGCAGCGTCGACAGGGATCCTAACTATGGCTACACCTTC.

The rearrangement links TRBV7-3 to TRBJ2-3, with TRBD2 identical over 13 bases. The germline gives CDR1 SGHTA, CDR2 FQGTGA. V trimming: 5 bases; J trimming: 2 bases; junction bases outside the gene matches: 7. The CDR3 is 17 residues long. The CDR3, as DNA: TGTGCCAGCAGCCCACGGACTAGCGGGGGCGCCACAGATACGCAGTATTTT. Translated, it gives CASSPRTSGGATDTQYF.

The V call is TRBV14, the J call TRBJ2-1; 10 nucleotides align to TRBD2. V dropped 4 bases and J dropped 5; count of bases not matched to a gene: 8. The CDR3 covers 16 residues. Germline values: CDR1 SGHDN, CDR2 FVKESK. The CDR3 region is CASSRTGTSANNEQFF. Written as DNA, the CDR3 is TGTGCCAGCAGCCGGACCGGGACTAGCGCCAACAATGAGCAGTTCTTC.

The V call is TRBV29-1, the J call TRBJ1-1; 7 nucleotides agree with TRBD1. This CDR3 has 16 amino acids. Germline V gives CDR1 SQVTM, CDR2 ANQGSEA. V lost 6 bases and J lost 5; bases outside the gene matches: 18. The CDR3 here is CSVSPALGGRRTEAFF. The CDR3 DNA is TGCAGCGTCTCACCCGCACTAGGGGGCAGGCGGACTGAAGCTTTCTTT.

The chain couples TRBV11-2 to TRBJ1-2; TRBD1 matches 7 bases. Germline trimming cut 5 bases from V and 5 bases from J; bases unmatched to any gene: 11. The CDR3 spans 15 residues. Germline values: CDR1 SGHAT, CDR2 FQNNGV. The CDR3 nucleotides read TGTGCCAGCAGCCCCGGACAGGCTTCATGGTATGGCTACACCTTC. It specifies CASSPGQASWYGYTF.

Here the CDR3 reads CASSVTNTGELFF. CDR3 bases: TGTGCCAGCAGCGTTACGAACACCGGGGAGCTGTTTTTT. The rearrangement links TRBV12-3 or TRBV12-4 to TRBJ2-2; D gene unclear. V lost 6 bases and J lost 0, with 5 bases in between. The CDR3 extends over 13 amino acids.

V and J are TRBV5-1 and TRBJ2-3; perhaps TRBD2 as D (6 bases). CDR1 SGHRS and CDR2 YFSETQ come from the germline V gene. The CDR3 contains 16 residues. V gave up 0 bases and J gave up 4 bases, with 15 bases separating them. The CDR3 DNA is TGCGCCAGCAGCTTGGTTAGGCGGGAAACCCCAGATACGCAGTATTTT. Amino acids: CASSLVRRETPDTQYF.

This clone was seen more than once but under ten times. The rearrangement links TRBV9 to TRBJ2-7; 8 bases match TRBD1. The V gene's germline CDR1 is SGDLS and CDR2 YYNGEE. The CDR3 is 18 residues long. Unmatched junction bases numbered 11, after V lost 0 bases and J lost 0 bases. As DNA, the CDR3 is TGTGCCAGCAGCGTAGATATGGCAGGGGGCTACCCCTCCTACGAGCAGTACTTC. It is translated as CASSVDMAGGYPSYEQYF.

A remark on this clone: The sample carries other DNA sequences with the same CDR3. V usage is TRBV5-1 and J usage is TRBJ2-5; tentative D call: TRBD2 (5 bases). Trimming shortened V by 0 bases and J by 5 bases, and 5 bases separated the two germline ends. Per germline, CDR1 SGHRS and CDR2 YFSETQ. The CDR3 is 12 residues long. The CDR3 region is CASSLGRETQYF. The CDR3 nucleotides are TGCGCCAGCAGCTTGGGGAGGGAGACCCAGTACTTC. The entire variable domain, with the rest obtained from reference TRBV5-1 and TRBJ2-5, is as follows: KAGVTQTPRYLIKTRGQQVTLSCSPISGHRSVSWYQQTPGQGLQFLFEYFSETQRNKGNFPGRFSGRQFSNSRSEMNVSTLELGDSALYLCASSLGRETQYFGPGTRLLVL.

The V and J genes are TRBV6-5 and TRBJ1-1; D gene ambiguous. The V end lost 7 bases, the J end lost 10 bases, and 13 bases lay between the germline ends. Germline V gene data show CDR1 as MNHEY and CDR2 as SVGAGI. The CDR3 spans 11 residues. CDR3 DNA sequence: TGTGCCAGCACCCAGTCCCTTGCAGCTTTCTTT. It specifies CASTQSLAAFF.

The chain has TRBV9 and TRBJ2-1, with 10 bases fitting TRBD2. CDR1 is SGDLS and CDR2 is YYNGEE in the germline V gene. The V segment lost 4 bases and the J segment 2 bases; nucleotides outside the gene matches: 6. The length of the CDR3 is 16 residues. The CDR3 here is CASSLGLAEAYNEQFF. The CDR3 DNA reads TGTGCCAGCAGCCTCGGACTAGCGGAAGCCTACAATGAGCAGTTCTTC.

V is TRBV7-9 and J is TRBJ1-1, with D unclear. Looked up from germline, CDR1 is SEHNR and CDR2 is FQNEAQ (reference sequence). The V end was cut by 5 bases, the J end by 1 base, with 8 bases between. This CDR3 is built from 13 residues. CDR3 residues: CASSPNRNTEAFF. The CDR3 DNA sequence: TGTGCCAGCAGCCCAAACAGGAACACTGAAGCTTTCTTT.

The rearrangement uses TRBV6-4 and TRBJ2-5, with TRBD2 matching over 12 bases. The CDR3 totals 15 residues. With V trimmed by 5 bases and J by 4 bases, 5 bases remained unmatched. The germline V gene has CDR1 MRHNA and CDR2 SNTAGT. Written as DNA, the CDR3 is TGTGCCAGCAGTCGGACGGGACTAGCGGGAGAGACCCAGTACTTC. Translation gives CASSRTGLAGETQYF.

In nucleotides, the CDR3 is TGCGCCAGCAGTGATATAGCGGGAAGCCATGAGCAGTTCTTC. Its protein product is CASSDIAGSHEQFF. The rearrangement links TRBV10-1 to TRBJ2-1, with 8 bases fitting TRBD2. The CDR3 has 14 amino acids. Germline CDR1 reads WNHNN; CDR2 reads SYGVQD (reference sequence). V was pared by 3 bases and J by 8 bases, with 6 bases of the junction left unmatched.

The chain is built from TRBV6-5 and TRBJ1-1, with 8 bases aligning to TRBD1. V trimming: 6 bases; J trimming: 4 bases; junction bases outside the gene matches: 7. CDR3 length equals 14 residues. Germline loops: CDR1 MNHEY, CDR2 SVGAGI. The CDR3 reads CASSDRGLATEAFF. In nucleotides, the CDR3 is TGTGCCAGCAGCGACAGGGGCCTCGCCACTGAAGCTTTCTTT.

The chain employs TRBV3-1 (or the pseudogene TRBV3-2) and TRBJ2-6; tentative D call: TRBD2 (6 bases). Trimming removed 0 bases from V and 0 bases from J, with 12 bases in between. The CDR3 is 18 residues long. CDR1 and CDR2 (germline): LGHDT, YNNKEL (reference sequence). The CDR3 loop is CASSQDLAGISGANVLTF. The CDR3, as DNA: TGTGCCAGCAGCCAAGATCTTGCGGGAATCTCTGGGGCCAACGTCCTGACTTTC.

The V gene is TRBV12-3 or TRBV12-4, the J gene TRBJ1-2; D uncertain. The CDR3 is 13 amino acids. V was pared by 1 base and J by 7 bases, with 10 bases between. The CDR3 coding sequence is TGTGCCAGCAGTTTAGACGGGTCCTCTGGCTACACCTTC. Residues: CASSLDGSSGYTF.

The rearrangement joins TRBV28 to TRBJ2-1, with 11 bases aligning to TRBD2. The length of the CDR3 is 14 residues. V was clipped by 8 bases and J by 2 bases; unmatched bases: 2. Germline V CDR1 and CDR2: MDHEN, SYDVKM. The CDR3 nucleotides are TGTGCCAGCTCGACTAGCGGGACCTACAATGAGCAGTTCTTC. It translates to CASSTSGTYNEQFF.

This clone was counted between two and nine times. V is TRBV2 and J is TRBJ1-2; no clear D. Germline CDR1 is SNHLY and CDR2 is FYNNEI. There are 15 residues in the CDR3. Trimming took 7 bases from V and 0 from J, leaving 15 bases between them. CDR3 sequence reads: CASMREQTPNYGYTF. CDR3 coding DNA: TGTGCCAGCATGAGGGAACAGACCCCTAACTATGGCTACACCTTC.

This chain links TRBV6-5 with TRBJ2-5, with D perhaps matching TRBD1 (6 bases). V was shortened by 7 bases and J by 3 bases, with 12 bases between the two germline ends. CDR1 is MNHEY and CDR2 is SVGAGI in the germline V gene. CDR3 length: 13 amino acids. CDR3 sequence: CASNRVGKETQYF. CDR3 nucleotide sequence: TGTGCCAGCAACAGGGTAGGGAAAGAGACCCAGTACTTC.

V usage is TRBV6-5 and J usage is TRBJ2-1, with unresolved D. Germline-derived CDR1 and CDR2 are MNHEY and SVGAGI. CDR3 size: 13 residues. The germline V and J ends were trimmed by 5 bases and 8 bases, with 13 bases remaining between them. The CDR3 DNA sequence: TGTGCCAGCAGTCTTAACCCTAGGTATGAGCAGTTCTTC. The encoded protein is CASSLNPRYEQFF.